This T cell receptor beta chain was observed in a study of blood T cell repertoires in COVID-19. Study at large: COVID-19 samples from acute and convalescent phases originated in the United States, Italy and Spain. T cells, B-cell-depleted T cells, or PBMCs supplied cDNA or gDNA.

Repertoires were generated with immunoSEQ multiplex PCR, while TCRdb's copy carries only in-frame clones and drops some. The sample has roughly 280,000 clones; 89% are singletons. Germline CDR1 and CDR2: SGHKS and YYEKEE (reference sequence). Deletions cut 4 bases from V and 2 bases from J, with 12 bases between. The CDR3 contains 14 residues. The J gene is TRBJ1-1, the V gene TRBV5-5, with TRBD1 as a possible D gene (6 bases). Sample: peripheral blood. The TCR comes from a man aged 45-60 years with acute or convalescent COVID-19. The CDR3, as DNA: TGTGCCAGCAGCGGGGGCACGCTAAACACTGAAGCTTTCTTT. The encoded protein is CASSGGTLNTEAFF.